The clone carrying this TCR beta chain was seen repeatedly, ten times or more. The target antigen is unknown. The data stem from a study of early T cells in non-severe SARS-CoV-2 infection. Study observations and caveats: The VDJdb matching leaned toward anti-spike CD8 responses and overlooked private and CD4 specificities.

Attachment of unique molecular identifiers was made to individual cDNA molecules. MiXCR was run by TCRdb on the 5' RACE reads, yielding one entry per CDR3 protein. The data show approximately 32,000 distinct CDR3 sequences, around 4.1% seen once. Losses at the gene ends were 3 bases for V and 10 bases for J; bases not matched to a gene: 6. Germline CDR1 reads GTSNPN; CDR2 reads SVGIG (reference sequence). CDR3 length: 14 amino acids. This clonotype was obtained from an adult who was a healthcare worker with PCR-confirmed SARS-CoV-2 infection or an uninfected control (not recorded which). The V gene is TRBV30, the J gene TRBJ2-3; 14 bases line up with TRBD2. Sequencing was carried out using whole blood. CDR3 amino acids: CAWSRLAGGEAQYF. For the CDR3, the DNA is TGTGCCTGGAGCCGACTAGCGGGAGGGGAGGCGCAGTATTTT.